This T cell receptor (beta chain) was profiled in a study of cytomegalovirus exposure and HLA in healthy donors. Study-wide context: Some 80 million unique TCRs from HLA-typed donors were held in an early data release.

This CDR3 region has 13 residues. V shed 5 bases and J 8 bases; nucleotides not matched to a gene: 2. Germline V gene lookup returns CDR1 MNHNY and CDR2 SVGAGI (reference sequence). Study observations and caveats: From TCR beta sequences, most subjects' HLA-A and HLA-B alleles were reportedly predicted accurately.

A remark on this clone: The antigen is not known.

Vbeta (60) and Jbeta (13) primers were used in the PCR. In the original processing: There were about 88 million unique TCR beta chains by a later count, and approximately 11 million of them were shared. Profiling relied on immunoSEQ multiplex PCR, and the TCRdb table lists in-frame clones only, not all of them. The DNA was the basis for D and trimming; V, J and clone size are from that table. The sample contains 70,000 to 100,000 clones, more than 55% of which appear only once. Each donor's status was that of a healthy bone marrow donor. This clonotype was sampled from a woman aged 45-65 years in good health and CMV-seropositive. Source material: PBMCs. The chain employs TRBV6-6 and TRBJ2-1; 11 positions agree with TRBD1. For the CDR3, the DNA is TGTGCCAGCAGTCGGGACAGGGGGGATGAGCAGTTCTTC. It specifies CASSRDRGDEQFF.